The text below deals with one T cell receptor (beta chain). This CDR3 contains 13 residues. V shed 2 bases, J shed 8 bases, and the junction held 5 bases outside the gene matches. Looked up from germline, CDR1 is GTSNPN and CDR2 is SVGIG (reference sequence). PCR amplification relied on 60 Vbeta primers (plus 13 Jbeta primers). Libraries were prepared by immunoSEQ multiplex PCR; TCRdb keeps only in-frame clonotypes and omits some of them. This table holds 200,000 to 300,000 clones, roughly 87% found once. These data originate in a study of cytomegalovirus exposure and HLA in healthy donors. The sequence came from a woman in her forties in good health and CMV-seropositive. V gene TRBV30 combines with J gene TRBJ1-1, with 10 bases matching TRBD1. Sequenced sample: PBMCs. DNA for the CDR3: TGTGCCTGGAGTACGGGGACAGGGGCGGAAGCTTTCTTT. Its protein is CAWSTGTGAEAFF.